Following are 5 T cell receptor beta chains from one sample sequenced in a study of CD8+CD57+ T cells in acquired aplastic anemia (dated by TCRdb to 2016 to 2018). Flow cytometry had shown CD8+CD57+ cell expansion in the patients selected for sequencing. The listed sequencing device is Illumina HiSeq 2000. Genomic DNA was used as template for profiling of TCR beta VDJ combinations and CDR3 sequences. TCRdb reprocessed the public reads (quality trimming at Q25 with fastp, clone calling with MiXCR) and kept in-frame beta chains. Entries are consolidated by CDR3 protein sequence, retaining the most common genes and DNA. The sample table lists some 140,000 distinct CDR3 sequences, 52% of them with a count of one. Clones ranked in the top ten supply approximately 12% of the sample. Source material: sorted CD4+, CD8+, or CD8+CD57+ T cells (not recorded which) from PBMCs. Receptor source: a human donor with aplastic anemia.

The rearrangement uses TRBV7-2 and TRBJ1-1; D gene unclear. This CDR3 region has 13 residues. Trimming cost V 1 base and J 1 base, with 4 bases left between them. Looked up from germline, CDR1 is SGHTA and CDR2 is FQGNSA. The CDR3 protein is CASSLGWNTEAFF. The CDR3 coding sequence is TGTGCCAGCAGCTTAGGTTGGAACACTGAAGCTTTCTTT.

The rearrangement links TRBV20-1 to TRBJ2-1; 7 bases agree with TRBD2. The junction had 7 bases not matched to a gene; V was cut back by 2 bases and J by 3 bases. The CDR3 sequence is 15 residues long. CDR1 and CDR2 (germline): DFQATT, SNEGSKA (reference sequence). In DNA, the CDR3 is TGCAGTGCTAGAATCCCTAGCGGAGTCTACAATGAGCAGTTCTTC. Amino acids: CSARIPSGVYNEQFF.

The chain links TRBV7-9 to TRBJ1-1; D is unresolved. Trimming stripped 3 bases from V and 5 bases from J, with 10 bases between. Germline V gene data show CDR1 as SEHNR and CDR2 as FQNEAQ (reference sequence). The CDR3 contains 13 residues. In DNA, the CDR3 is TGTGCCAGCAGCTTGGGGATGGGAACTGAAGCTTTCTTT. Encoded protein: CASSLGMGTEAFF.

The chain is built from TRBV19 and TRBJ2-1, with 9 bases identical to TRBD2. Trimming took 5 bases from V and 6 from J; bases not matched to a gene: 11. Germline V gene lookup returns CDR1 LNHDA and CDR2 SQIVND (reference sequence). This CDR3 contains 16 residues. The CDR3 region has the DNA TGTGCCAGTAGTCCCTTTCGAGCGGGGGGCCTCAATGAGCAGTTCTTC. It yields the protein CASSPFRAGGLNEQFF.

This chain connects TRBV19 to TRBJ1-6, with D maybe TRBD1 (6 bases). Trimming took 11 bases from V and 9 from J, leaving 20 bases between them. CDR3 size: 14 residues. The germline CDR1 and CDR2 sequences are LNHDA and SQIVND (reference sequence). In nucleotides, the CDR3 is TGTGCCTCCTTTGGGGGGGCGGTGAGTTCACCCCTCCACTTT. It specifies CASFGGAVSSPLHF.